This TCR beta chain appears in the sequencing data of a study of blood T cell repertoires in COVID-19. On the study more broadly: There were acute and convalescent COVID-19 samples, and they came from the United States, Italy and Spain. T cells, B-cell-depleted T cells, or PBMCs supplied cDNA or gDNA.

This clone was recorded once. This CDR3 comprises 13 residues. Per germline, CDR1 MNHEY and CDR2 SMNVEV (reference sequence). Trimming pared 4 bases from V and 7 bases from J, leaving 14 bases between. Sequencing was performed with immunoSEQ multiplex PCR; in TCRdb, only in-frame clones are kept and a portion is missing. The table records 150,000 to 200,000 clones, roughly 86% of them present only once. This sequence joins TRBV27 and TRBJ2-7, with TRBD2 as a possible D gene (5 bases). Sequenced: peripheral blood. The source of this sequence is a man between 65 and 80 years old with acute or convalescent COVID-19. The CDR3 nucleotides read TGTGCCAGCAGTTCCCCCTTAGCGAGGGAGCAGTACTTC. Protein: CASSSPLAREQYF.